Below, 21 T cell receptor beta chains from the same sample are listed, as sequenced in a study of T-cell memory formation after mild COVID-19. One entry per CDR3 protein results from TCRdb running MiXCR on the 5' RACE reads. The repertoire includes approximately 210,000 distinct CDR3 sequences, 10% to 13% of them detected once, and 3% sits in the top ten. Sequenced: PBMCs or a T cell subset sorted from them (not recorded which). The receptors come from a man between 18 and 35 years old who had mild COVID-19 (a few samples of this study predate the infection). Cell type and time point are not known.

This clonotype turned up a few times. This chain joins TRBV4-1 and TRBJ2-3; 7 bases are a match to TRBD2. Germline CDR1 MGHRA, CDR2 YSYEKL. The CDR3 is made up of 19 amino acids. The ends lost 0 bases at V and 2 bases at J; junction bases unmatched: 14. DNA for the CDR3: TGCGCCAGCAGCCAAGATGGGGGGGAGGTACTGTCGGCCACAGATACGCAGTATTTT. It specifies CASSQDGGEVLSATDTQYF.

This clonotype has a handful of counts. The junction departs from the called germline gene at one end, perhaps through a read error. The CDR3 protein is CASSYQGRTIPF. DNA for the CDR3: TGTGCCAGCAGTTACCAGGGACGTACCATTCCCTTC. The rearrangement uses TRBV6-2 or TRBV6-3 and TRBJ1-2, with D perhaps matching TRBD1 (5 bases). Germline loops: CDR1 MNHEY, CDR2 SVGEGT. The CDR3 is 12 amino acids.

This clonotype has ten or more counts. The chain has TRBV5-1 and TRBJ2-7, with 7 bases fitting TRBD2. The CDR3 has 15 amino acids. V was clipped by 1 base and J by 2 bases; unmatched bases: 6. From germline, CDR1 is SGHRS and CDR2 YFSETQ. CDR3 amino acids: CASSLNRGGPYEQYF. The CDR3 bases are TGCGCCAGCAGCTTGAATCGCGGGGGACCCTACGAGCAGTACTTC.

This clonotype came up many times. The chain combines TRBV7-2 with TRBJ2-3; TRBD1 matches 8 bases. V shed 5 bases and J 2 bases; nucleotides not matched to a gene: 3. The CDR3 consists of 14 residues. Germline V CDR1 and CDR2: SGHTA, FQGNSA. The CDR3 protein is CASSETGATDTQYF. The DNA for the CDR3 is TGTGCCAGCAGCGAGACAGGGGCCACAGATACGCAGTATTTT.

The sample holds a few counts of this clonotype. The CDR3 region is CASSSGDLSSYEQYV. In DNA form, the CDR3 reads TGTGCCAGCAGTTCCGGGGACTTGAGCTCCTACGAGCAGTACGTC. This rearrangement joins TRBV28 to TRBJ2-7; D is perhaps TRBD2 (6 bases). The germline CDR1 and CDR2 sequences are MDHEN and SYDVKM. The V gene lost 4 bases and the J gene lost 0 bases, with 13 bases spanning the gap. The CDR3 loop spans 15 amino acids.

This clonotype was recorded many times. The genes are TRBV6-1 and TRBJ2-3; TRBD2 matches at 8 bases. The length of the CDR3 is 16 residues. Unmatched junction bases numbered 11, after V lost 7 bases and J lost 2 bases. In germline, CDR1 is MNHNS, CDR2 SASEGT. CDR3 nucleotides: TGTGCCAGCACCATCGGCTTAGCGGGGCCCACAGATACGCAGTATTTT. This sequence encodes CASTIGLAGPTDTQYF.

The table lists this clonotype with many counts. This chain connects TRBV5-1 to TRBJ1-2; 8 positions agree with TRBD1. The CDR3 loop spans 15 amino acids. Germline CDR1 SGHRS, CDR2 YFSETQ. V gave up 4 bases and J gave up 3 bases; unmatched junction bases: 8. The CDR3 here is CASSTDPGQDYGYTF. The CDR3 DNA follows: TGCGCCAGCAGCACTGACCCGGGACAGGACTATGGCTACACCTTC.

V is TRBV20-1 and J is TRBJ2-7, with TRBD1 matching over 10 bases. The CDR3 length is 14 residues. V shed 4 bases, J shed 4 bases, and the junction held 7 bases outside the gene matches. CDR1 is DFQATT and CDR2 is SNEGSKA in the germline V gene (reference sequence). CDR3 sequence: CSATPGTGAYEQYV. The CDR3 nucleotides read TGCAGTGCTACTCCCGGGACAGGGGCTTACGAGCAGTACGTC.

The V gene is TRBV5-1, the J gene TRBJ2-5, with D perhaps being TRBD1 or TRBD2 (5 bases each). V was trimmed by 8 bases and J by 5 bases, leaving 16 bases between them. CDR1 is SGHRS and CDR2 is YFSETQ in the germline V gene. The CDR3 totals 13 residues. CDR3 coding DNA: TGCGCCAGTCGGACTTCTCCAGGGGAGACCCAGTACTTC. Protein: CASRTSPGETQYF.

V is TRBV3-1 and J is TRBJ2-7, with D possibly TRBD1 on 6 matching bases. Trimming removed 3 bases from V and 3 bases from J, with 9 bases in between. This CDR3 region has 13 residues. The germline V gene encodes CDR1 LGHDT and CDR2 YNNKEL (reference sequence). CDR3 sequence (DNA): TGTGCCAGCAGCCAGGACAGATACTACGAGCAGTACTTC. It encodes CASSQDRYYEQYF.

This clonotype has ten or more counts. This chain joins TRBV6-5 and TRBJ2-7; tentatively, D is TRBD1 or TRBD2 (5 bases each). V lost 10 bases and J lost 6, with 19 bases in between. CDR3 length: 13 residues. Germline CDR1 and CDR2: MNHEY and SVGAGI. CDR3 bases: TGTGCCACTAGCCGGGACGGATTGGGCGAGCAGTACGTC. Translating it yields CATSRDGLGEQYV.

A few counts support this clonotype. The chain employs TRBV4-1 and TRBJ2-5; TRBD1 matches at 9 bases. The CDR3 totals 17 residues. V gave up 1 base and J gave up 7 bases; unmatched junction bases: 13. Germline lookup yields CDR1 MGHRA and CDR2 YSYEKL. For the CDR3, the DNA is TGCGCCAGCAGCCAAGCGGGGACAGGGCCCTCAGGGTGGACCCAGTACTTC. Translating it yields CASSQAGTGPSGWTQYF.

This clonotype was observed at least ten times. This rearrangement joins TRBV3-1 to TRBJ2-5; D is uncertain. This CDR3 has 14 amino acids. Germline lookup yields CDR1 LGHDT and CDR2 YNNKEL (reference sequence). V was cut by 0 bases and J by 4 bases, with 9 bases left in between. In DNA form, the CDR3 reads TGTGCCAGCAGCCAAGATCTGGGTCGAGAGACCCAGTACTTC. Amino acid sequence: CASSQDLGRETQYF.

The sample holds a few counts of this clonotype. The chain uses TRBV28 and TRBJ2-2, with unresolved D. The germline V and J ends were trimmed by 1 base and 6 bases, with 6 bases remaining between them. In germline, CDR1 is MDHEN, CDR2 SYDVKM. CDR3 length: 13 amino acids. CDR3 in DNA: TGTGCCAGCAGTTTATCCCTCCCCGGGGAGCTGTTTTTT. Translating it yields CASSLSLPGELFF.

The V and J genes are TRBV4-1 and TRBJ2-3; TRBD1 matches 8 bases. The V segment lost 3 bases and the J segment 4 bases; nucleotides outside the gene matches: 6. Germline values: CDR1 MGHRA, CDR2 YSYEKL. The CDR3 loop spans 15 amino acids. Here the CDR3 reads CASSHADREPDTQYF. The CDR3 bases are TGCGCCAGCAGCCACGCGGACAGGGAGCCAGATACGCAGTATTTT.

V is TRBV28 and J is TRBJ1-2; D not certain. Germline CDR1 and CDR2: MDHEN and SYDVKM. Trimming cost V 6 bases and J 6 bases, with 8 bases left between them. This CDR3 has 11 residues. Here the CDR3 DNA reads TGTGCCAGCAGGGTTGCGGATGGCTACACCTTC. This codes for CASRVADGYTF.

The chain is built from TRBV4-3 and TRBJ2-7; D might be TRBD2 (6 bases). The germline V gene encodes CDR1 LGHNA and CDR2 YSLEER. V lost 0 bases, J lost 2 bases, and 14 bases lay in between. This CDR3 is built from 16 residues. The CDR3 sequence: CASSQDRGSRAYEQYF. In nucleotides, the CDR3 is TGCGCCAGCAGCCAAGATCGGGGGTCCAGAGCCTACGAGCAGTACTTC.

This clonotype was recorded at least ten times. The chain carries TRBV20-1 and TRBJ1-1; weak D call: TRBD1 (5 bases). In germline, CDR1 is DFQATT, CDR2 SNEGSKA (reference sequence). This CDR3 contains 13 residues. Trimming removed 1 base from V and 7 bases from J, with 13 bases in between. CDR3 residues: CSARAPAGLEAFF. CDR3 bases: TGCAGTGCTAGAGCTCCAGCGGGACTTGAAGCTTTCTTT.

The chain uses TRBV6-6 and TRBJ1-1; 7 bases line up with TRBD1. Trimming took 6 bases from V and 10 from J; bases not matched to a gene: 5. The CDR3 length is 11 residues. Per germline, CDR1 MNHNY and CDR2 SVGAGI (reference sequence). The CDR3 protein is CASRRDSGAFF. The CDR3 region has the DNA TGTGCCAGCAGACGGGACAGTGGAGCTTTCTTT.

The sample holds a few counts of this clonotype. The rearrangement joins TRBV6-5 to TRBJ1-1; D unclear. Germline CDR1 MNHEY, CDR2 SVGAGI. V was pared by 2 bases and J by 3 bases, with 7 bases between. The CDR3 is made up of 13 amino acids. CDR3 in DNA: TGTGCCAGCAGTTACGTGTCGGACACTGAAGCTTTCTTT. It yields the protein CASSYVSDTEAFF.

This CDR3 is CASSFPEGDSGYTF. For the CDR3, the DNA is TGTGCCAGCAGCTTCCCCGAGGGGGACAGTGGCTACACCTTC. V is TRBV5-6 and J is TRBJ1-2; 7 bases are shared with TRBD1. From germline, CDR1 is SGHDT and CDR2 YYEEEE. Losses at the gene ends were 2 bases for V and 7 bases for J; bases not matched to a gene: 8. This CDR3 spans 14 amino acids.